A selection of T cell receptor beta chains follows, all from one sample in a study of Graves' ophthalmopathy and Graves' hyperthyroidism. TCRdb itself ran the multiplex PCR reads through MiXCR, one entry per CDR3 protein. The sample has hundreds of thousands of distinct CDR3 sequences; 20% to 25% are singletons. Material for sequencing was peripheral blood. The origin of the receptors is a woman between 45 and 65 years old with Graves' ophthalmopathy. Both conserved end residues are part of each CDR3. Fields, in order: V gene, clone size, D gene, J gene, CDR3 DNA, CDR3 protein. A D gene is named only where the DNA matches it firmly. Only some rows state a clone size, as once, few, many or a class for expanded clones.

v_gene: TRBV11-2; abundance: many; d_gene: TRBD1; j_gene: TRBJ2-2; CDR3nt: TGTGCCAGCAGCTTAAGGACAGGATCGAACACCGGGGAGCTGTTTTTT; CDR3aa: CASSLRTGSNTGELFF
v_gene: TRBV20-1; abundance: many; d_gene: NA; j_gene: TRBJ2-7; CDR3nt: TGCAGTGCTAGAGACACCTCCTCGGGGAAGGGAACATCCCACGAGCAGTACTTC; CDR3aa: CSARDTSSGKGTSHEQYF
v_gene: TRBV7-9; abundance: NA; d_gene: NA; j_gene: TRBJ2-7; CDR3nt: TGTGCCAGCGGATCGACAGGCAACTCCTACGAGCAGTACTTC; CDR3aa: CASGSTGNSYEQYF
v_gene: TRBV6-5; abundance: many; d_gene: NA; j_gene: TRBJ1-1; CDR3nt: TGTGCCAGCAGTTACGGAGCCCAGAATGAAGCTTTCTTT; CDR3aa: CASSYGAQNEAFF
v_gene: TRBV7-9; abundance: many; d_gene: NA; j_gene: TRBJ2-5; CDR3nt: TGTGCCAGCAGCTTCCGATTGGAAGAGACCCAGTACTTC; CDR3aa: CASSFRLEETQYF
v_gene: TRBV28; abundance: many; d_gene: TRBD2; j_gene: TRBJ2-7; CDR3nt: TGTGCCAGCAGCCAACCGAAGCGGGAGTTCAACGAGCAGTACTTC; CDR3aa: CASSQPKREFNEQYF
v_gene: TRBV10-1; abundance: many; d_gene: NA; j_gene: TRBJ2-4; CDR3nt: TGCGCCAGCAGTGAAGCCTTGACGGGTACCAAAAACATTCAGTACTTC; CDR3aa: CASSEALTGTKNIQYF
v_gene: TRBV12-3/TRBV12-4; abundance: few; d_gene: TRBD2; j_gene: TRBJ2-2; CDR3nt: TGTGCCAGCAGTTTCGGGACTAGCGGGGCATCGAACACTGGGGAGCTGTTTTTT; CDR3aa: CASSFGTSGASNTGELFF
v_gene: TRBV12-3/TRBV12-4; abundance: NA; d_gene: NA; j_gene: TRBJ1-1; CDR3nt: TGTGCCAGCAGTTTAGGCGCGGGCACTGAAGCTTTCTTT; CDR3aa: CASSLGAGTEAFF
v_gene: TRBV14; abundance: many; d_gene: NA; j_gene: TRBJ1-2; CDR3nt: TGTGCCAGCAGCCAAGATCTCGGGACGAACTATGGCTACACCTTC; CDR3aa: CASSQDLGTNYGYTF
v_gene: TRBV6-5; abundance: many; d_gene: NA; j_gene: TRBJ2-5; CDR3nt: TGTGCCAGCAGTTACTCGGGGCGGGAGTACTTC; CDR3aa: CASSYSGREYF
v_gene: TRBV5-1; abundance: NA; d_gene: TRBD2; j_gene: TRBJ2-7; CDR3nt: TGCGCCAGCAGCTTGGCCCAGGCAGGACTAGCGGGAGATGGGGAGCAGTACTTC; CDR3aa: CASSLAQAGLAGDGEQYF
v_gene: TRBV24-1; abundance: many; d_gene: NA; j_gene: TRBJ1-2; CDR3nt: TGTGCCACCAGTGATCCCCCAGACTATGGCTACACCTTC; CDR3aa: CATSDPPDYGYTF
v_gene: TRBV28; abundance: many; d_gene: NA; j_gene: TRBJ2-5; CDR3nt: TGTGCCAGCAGTTTAATCAGGGAAGGCCAGTACTTC; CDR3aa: CASSLIREGQYF
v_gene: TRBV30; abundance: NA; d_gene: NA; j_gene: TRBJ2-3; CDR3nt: TGTGCCACCTATCGGGGGAGCAGTCCAGATACGCAGTATTTT; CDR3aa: CATYRGSSPDTQYF
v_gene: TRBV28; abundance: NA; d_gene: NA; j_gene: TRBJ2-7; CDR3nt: TGTGCCAGCAGTTTATCCAGGACTGTAAACTACGAGCAGTACTTC; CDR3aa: CASSLSRTVNYEQYF
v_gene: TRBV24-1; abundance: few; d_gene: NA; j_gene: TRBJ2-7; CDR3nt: TGTGCCACCAGTGATTCTGACAGGAACGAGCAGTACTTC; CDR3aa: CATSDSDRNEQYF
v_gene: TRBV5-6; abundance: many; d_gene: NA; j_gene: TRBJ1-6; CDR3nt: TGTGCCAGCAGCCGGACCAATTCACCCCTCCACTTT; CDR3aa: CASSRTNSPLHF
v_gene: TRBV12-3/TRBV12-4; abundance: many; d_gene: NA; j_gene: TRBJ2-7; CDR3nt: TGTGCCGGCAGTTACAGTTCCTACGAGCAGTACTTC; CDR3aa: CAGSYSSYEQYF
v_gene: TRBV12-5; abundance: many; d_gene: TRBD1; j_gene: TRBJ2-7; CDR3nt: TGTGCTAGTGGTTTGGGGACAGGGACCTACGAGCAGTACTTC; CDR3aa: CASGLGTGTYEQYF
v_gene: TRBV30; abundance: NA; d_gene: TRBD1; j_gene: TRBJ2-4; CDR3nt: TGTGCCTGGAGTGTACTGGGCGGGAGGACAGGGGGCTTCAACTTC; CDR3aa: CAWSVLGGRTGGFNF
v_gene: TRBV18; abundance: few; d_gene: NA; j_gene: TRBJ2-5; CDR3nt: TGTGCCAGCTCACCCCCATCCGGCCCAGGCGAGACCCAGTACTTC; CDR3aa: CASSPPSGPGETQYF
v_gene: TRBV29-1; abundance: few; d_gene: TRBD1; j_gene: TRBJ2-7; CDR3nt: TGCAGCGTTGAAGAGACAGGGGACTACGAGCAGTACTTC; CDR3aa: CSVEETGDYEQYF
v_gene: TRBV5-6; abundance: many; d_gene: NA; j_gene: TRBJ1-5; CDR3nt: TGTGCCAGCAGCTTGGGGCAGGCTAGCAATCAGCCCCAGCATTTT; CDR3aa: CASSLGQASNQPQHF
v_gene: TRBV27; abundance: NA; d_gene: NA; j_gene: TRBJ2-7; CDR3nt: TGTGCCAGCAAAGCCGACAGGTCACTCTACGAGCAGTACTTC; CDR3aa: CASKADRSLYEQYF
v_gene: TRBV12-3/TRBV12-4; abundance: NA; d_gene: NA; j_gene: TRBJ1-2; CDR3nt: TGTGCCAGCAGTCTACCCCCTGGGACAAGGGACCGCTACACCTTC; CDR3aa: CASSLPPGTRDRYTF
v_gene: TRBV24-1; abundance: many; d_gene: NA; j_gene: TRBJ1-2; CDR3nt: TGTGCCACCAGTGATGCGACAGGTTTCTTCGATGGCTACACCTTC; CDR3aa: CATSDATGFFDGYTF
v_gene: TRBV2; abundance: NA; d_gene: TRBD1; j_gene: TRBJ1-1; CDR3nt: TGTGCCAGCAGTCGGGGACAGGGGGTCGCTGAAGCTTTCTTT; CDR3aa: CASSRGQGVAEAFF
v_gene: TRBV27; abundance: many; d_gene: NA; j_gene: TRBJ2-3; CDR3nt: TGTGCCAGCAGTCCCCGGTCCGGTACGCAGTATTTT; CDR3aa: CASSPRSGTQYF
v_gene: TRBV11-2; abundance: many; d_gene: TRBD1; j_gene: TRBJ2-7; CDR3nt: TGTGCCAGCAGCTTAGGGTGGGGGACAGGACACTTC; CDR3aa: CASSLGWGTGHF
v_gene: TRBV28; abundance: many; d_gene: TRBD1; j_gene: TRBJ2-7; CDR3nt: TGTGCCAGCAGTTCGTGGACAGGGGATCGGTACGAGCAGTACTTC; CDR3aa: CASSSWTGDRYEQYF
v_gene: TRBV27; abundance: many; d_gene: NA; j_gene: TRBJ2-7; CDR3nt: TGTGCCAGCACGGCAGTGGATGACGAGCAGTACTTC; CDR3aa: CASTAVDDEQYF
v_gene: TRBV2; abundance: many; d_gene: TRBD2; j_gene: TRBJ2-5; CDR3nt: TGTGCCAGCAGTGAAACCCGGACTAGCGGGGAACCCCAGTACTTC; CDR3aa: CASSETRTSGEPQYF
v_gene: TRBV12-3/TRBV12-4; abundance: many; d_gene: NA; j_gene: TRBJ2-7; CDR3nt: TGTGCCAGCAGTTTATCTGTCGGCTCATACGAGCAGTACTTC; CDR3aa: CASSLSVGSYEQYF
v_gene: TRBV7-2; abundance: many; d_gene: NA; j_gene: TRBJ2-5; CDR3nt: TGTGCCAGCAGCTTAGCGGGGGGCAGGCTGGAGACCCAGTACTTC; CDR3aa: CASSLAGGRLETQYF
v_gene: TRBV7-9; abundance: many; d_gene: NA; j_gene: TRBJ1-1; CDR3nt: TGTGCCAGCAGCCCCCGGGCGGGGGCGAACACTGAAGCTTTCTTT; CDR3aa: CASSPRAGANTEAFF
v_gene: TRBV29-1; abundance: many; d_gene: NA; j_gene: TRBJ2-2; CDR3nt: TGCAGCGTCCGGACAGTTGACACCGGGGAGCTGTTTTTT; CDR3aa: CSVRTVDTGELFF
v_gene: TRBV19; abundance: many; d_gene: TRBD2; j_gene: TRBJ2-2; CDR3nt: TGTGCCAGTAGCCAAACTAGCGGGTCGAACACCGGGGAGCTGTTTTTT; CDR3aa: CASSQTSGSNTGELFF
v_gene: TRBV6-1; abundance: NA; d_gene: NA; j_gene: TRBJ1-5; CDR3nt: TGTGCCAGCAGTGAAGTTTGGGGCAGGGAATCTCATCAGCCCCAGCATTTT; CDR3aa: CASSEVWGRESHQPQHF
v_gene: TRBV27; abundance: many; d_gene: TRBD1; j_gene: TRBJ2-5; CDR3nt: TGTGCCAGCGGAACCGGGACAGGGTTGTTAGCGCCGAAAGAGACCCAGTACTTC; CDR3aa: CASGTGTGLLAPKETQYF
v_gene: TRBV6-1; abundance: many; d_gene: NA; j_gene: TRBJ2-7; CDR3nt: TGTGCCAGCAAGGATCAGGGGGGCAGGAACGAGCAGTACTTC; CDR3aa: CASKDQGGRNEQYF
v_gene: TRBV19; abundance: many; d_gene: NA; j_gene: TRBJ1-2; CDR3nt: TGTGCCAGTAGTATGCGGACAGCCTATGGCTACACCTTC; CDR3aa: CASSMRTAYGYTF
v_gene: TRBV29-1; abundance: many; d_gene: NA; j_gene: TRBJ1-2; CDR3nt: TGCAGCGTCGGGACTGGAGCTAACTATGGCTACACCTTC; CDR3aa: CSVGTGANYGYTF
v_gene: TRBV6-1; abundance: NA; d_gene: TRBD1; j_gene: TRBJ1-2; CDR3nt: TGCGCCAGCAGACCCACCGGGACAGGGAGTGGCCACACCTTC; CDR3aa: CASRPTGTGSGHTF
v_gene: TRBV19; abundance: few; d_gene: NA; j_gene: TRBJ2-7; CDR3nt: TGTGCCAGTAGTATCGGGAGAGGGTCCTACGAGCAGTACTTC; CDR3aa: CASSIGRGSYEQYF
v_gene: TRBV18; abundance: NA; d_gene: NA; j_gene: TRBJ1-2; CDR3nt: TGTGCCAGCTCACCGGACGGATATCTTATCTATGGCTACACCTTC; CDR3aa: CASSPDGYLIYGYTF